This TCR beta chain was captured by sequencing in a study of blood T cell repertoires in COVID-19. Per the germline V gene, CDR1 is KGHDR and CDR2 is SFDVKD. The CDR3 totals 16 residues. Trimming cost V 4 bases and J 5 bases; bases outside gene matches: 4. Under the authors' procedure: Amplification from reference gene primers served as the basis for estimated nucleated cell counts. The protocol was immunoSEQ multiplex PCR, while the TCRdb copy is restricted to in-frame clones and leaves out a portion. The DNA was the basis for D and trimming; V, J and clone size are from that table. This table holds around 310,000 clones, 89% found once.

Source material: PBMCs or T cells enriched from blood (not recorded which). The receptor's source is a woman aged 40 to 50 who had recovered from COVID-19. The chain joins TRBV24-1 to TRBJ2-2; 12 positions match TRBD1. The CDR3 DNA reads as TGTGCCACCAGTGACCTGGGACAGGGGGCGACCGGGGAGCTGTTTTTT. Translating gives CATSDLGQGATGELFF.